These 30 T cell receptor beta chains share one sample of origin, sequenced in a study of blood T cell repertoires in COVID-19 (dated by TCRdb to about 2020). The library relied on the immunoSEQ multiplex PCR assay. TCRdb stores this immuneACCESS table with in-frame sequences only. Part of the clones is absent; in the studies checked, under half of the shortfall reflects unresolved V genes, and no reason is known for the rest. The sample yields a few hundred thousand clones; approximately 92% were counted once. The ten largest clonotypes hold 1% to 1.3% of the sample. The sequencing sample was made of PBMCs or T cells enriched from blood (not recorded which). The receptors originated from a young man who had recovered from COVID-19.

This chain connects TRBV27 to TRBJ1-1; 8 positions agree with TRBD1. CDR3 size: 12 residues. V lost 10 bases and J lost 5; bases outside the gene matches: 6. Germline V gene data show CDR1 as MNHEY and CDR2 as SMNVEV (reference sequence). The CDR3 DNA sequence: TGTGCCACAGGGGGCGTGGGGACTGAAGCTTTCTTT. Translated: CATGGVGTEAFF.

The rearrangement links TRBV29-1 to TRBJ1-4; TRBD1 aligns across 11 bases. Germline-derived CDR1 and CDR2 are SQVTM and ANQGSEA. This CDR3 spans 13 amino acids. V was clipped by 5 bases and J by 8 bases; unmatched bases: 4. The CDR3 DNA is TGCAGCGTTCGGGACAGGGGGGGGGAAAAACTGTTTTTT. Its translation is CSVRDRGGEKLFF.

The chain links TRBV9 to TRBJ2-3, with 11 bases aligning to TRBD2. From germline, CDR1 is SGDLS and CDR2 YYNGEE. The CDR3 is 16 amino acids. V lost 1 base, J lost 4 bases, and 5 bases stayed unmatched. The DNA of the CDR3 is TGTGCCAGCAGCGTATCCCTAGCGGGAGGAGCAGATACGCAGTATTTT. It is translated as CASSVSLAGGADTQYF.

The chain combines TRBV5-4 with TRBJ1-2; 7 bases line up with TRBD1. Germline values: CDR1 SGHNT, CDR2 YYREEE (reference sequence). Trimming at V came to 4 bases and at J to 2 bases, leaving 5 bases not matched to a gene. This CDR3 is 14 amino acids long. The CDR3 nucleotides read TGTGCCAGCAGCCACGCGGGACAGAACTATGGCTACACCTTC. It is translated as CASSHAGQNYGYTF.

The CDR3 reads CAIRGDSQETQYF. CDR3 in DNA: TGTGCCATCAGGGGGGACAGCCAAGAGACCCAGTACTTC. The genes are TRBV10-3 and TRBJ2-5; 7 bases map to TRBD1. Losses at the gene ends were 6 bases for V and 1 base for J; bases not matched to a gene: 2. Germline CDR1 ENHRY, CDR2 SYGVKD. This CDR3 is built from 13 residues.

The rearrangement links TRBV19 to TRBJ1-1; D might be TRBD1 (5 bases). The ends were cut back, 7 bases at V and 5 bases at J, with 20 bases in the middle. The CDR3 contains 15 residues. Germline CDR1 and CDR2: LNHDA and SQIVND (reference sequence). CDR3 loop: CASTSWVARGTEAFF. DNA for the CDR3: TGTGCCAGTACCTCTTGGGTGGCTAGGGGAACTGAAGCTTTCTTT.

This sequence joins TRBV2 and TRBJ2-1, with 9 positions matching TRBD1. Germline V CDR1 and CDR2: SNHLY, FYNNEI. This CDR3 region has 14 residues. V was pared by 8 bases and J by 7 bases, with 9 bases of the junction left unmatched. The CDR3 spells CASPPGDRDNEQFF. The DNA for the CDR3 is TGTGCCAGCCCCCCGGGGGACAGGGATAATGAGCAGTTCTTC.

The genes are TRBV5-5 and TRBJ1-1; 8 bases are shared with TRBD1. The germline gives CDR1 SGHKS, CDR2 YYEKEE (reference sequence). V lost 4 bases to trimming and J lost 4 bases; unmatched junction nucleotides: 9. The CDR3 is made up of 15 amino acids. The CDR3 reads CASSPGDRGGTEAFF. CDR3 in DNA: TGTGCCAGCAGCCCGGGAGACAGGGGAGGCACTGAAGCTTTCTTT.

The rearrangement joins TRBV19 to TRBJ1-2; D remains unclear. V lost 3 bases, J lost 4 bases, and 9 bases lay in between. CDR1 is LNHDA, CDR2 SQIVND, per germline (reference sequence). The CDR3 contains 13 residues. CDR3 region: CASSIPTGYGYTF. The CDR3 nucleotides are TGTGCCAGTAGTATCCCCACCGGCTATGGCTACACCTTC.

The chain recombines TRBV27 with TRBJ1-2; TRBD1 aligns across 7 bases. This CDR3 has 15 residues. CDR1 and CDR2 from the germline V gene are MNHEY and SMNVEV (reference sequence). V shed 3 bases and J 4 bases; nucleotides not matched to a gene: 8. In DNA, the CDR3 is TGTGCCAGCAGTTTCAACAGGGGTTCTGGCTATGGCTACACCTTC. Its protein product is CASSFNRGSGYGYTF.

The V gene is TRBV28, the J gene TRBJ1-2; no definite D call. The germline V gene encodes CDR1 MDHEN and CDR2 SYDVKM. V was pared by 7 bases and J by 3 bases, with 15 bases between. This CDR3 comprises 14 residues. CDR3 sequence (DNA): TGTGCCAGCACCTCACCCGGCGGGTACTATGGCTACACCTTC. Its translation is CASTSPGGYYGYTF.

There are a few counts of this clone. The chain recombines TRBV10-1 with TRBJ2-7; 11 bases align to TRBD2. CDR1 is WNHNN and CDR2 is SYGVQD in the germline V gene (reference sequence). There are 15 residues in the CDR3. V was clipped by 6 bases and J by 1 base; unmatched bases: 5. The CDR3 DNA reads TGCGCCAGCAGCCCCTGGACTAGCGGGTCCTACGAGCAGTACTTC. Amino acids: CASSPWTSGSYEQYF.

The V gene is TRBV28, the J gene TRBJ2-7, with 9 bases identical to TRBD2. The V and J ends lost 8 bases and 3 bases, in that order; junction bases with no gene match: 5. Germline V gene data show CDR1 as MDHEN and CDR2 as SYDVKM. The CDR3 spans 13 residues. The CDR3 region is CASWGTSSYEQYF. In DNA form, the CDR3 reads TGTGCCAGCTGGGGGACTAGCAGCTACGAGCAGTACTTC.

This clone occurred once. The rearrangement uses TRBV6-1 and TRBJ2-2, with 9 positions matching TRBD2. With 6 bases clipped from V and 5 bases from J, the junction kept 4 bases outside the gene matches. Germline values: CDR1 MNHNS, CDR2 SASEGT. This CDR3 spans 14 amino acids. DNA of the CDR3: TGTGCCAGCAGGACTAGCGGCGGGACCGGGGAGCTGTTTTTT. Translating gives CASRTSGGTGELFF.

In its sample, this clone was seen once. Different DNA sequences within this sample yield the same CDR3. V gene TRBV5-1 combines with J gene TRBJ2-5; the D is unclear. Germline V gives CDR1 SGHRS, CDR2 YFSETQ. Trimming pared 2 bases from V and 5 bases from J, leaving 13 bases between. CDR3 length: 14 residues. In DNA, the CDR3 is TGCGCCAGCAGCTTTGGAGAAGACGGGGAGACCCAGTACTTC. Encoded protein: CASSFGEDGETQYF.

V usage is TRBV4-1 and J usage is TRBJ2-7, with 8 nucleotides matching TRBD2. Germline V CDR1 and CDR2: MGHRA, YSYEKL. CDR3 length: 16 amino acids. J was trimmed by 2 bases and V by 3 bases; bases with no gene match: 9. The CDR3 region has the DNA TGCGCCAGCAGCCAGGACGTAGCGGGATATACCTACGAGCAGTACTTC. It is translated as CASSQDVAGYTYEQYF.

The chain carries TRBV6-5 and TRBJ1-1, with 8 bases that match TRBD1. The CDR3 is 15 residues long. V shed 3 bases and J 0 bases; nucleotides not matched to a gene: 3. Germline values: CDR1 MNHEY, CDR2 SVGAGI. CDR3 residues: CASSYQGAMNTEAFF. The CDR3 bases are TGTGCCAGCAGTTATCAGGGGGCGATGAACACTGAAGCTTTCTTT.

The chain uses TRBV2 and TRBJ2-7; 10 bases agree with TRBD2. Germline loops: CDR1 SNHLY, CDR2 FYNNEI. The trim removed 10 bases at V and 4 bases at J, leaving 10 bases unmatched. The CDR3 consists of 14 residues. The CDR3 DNA follows: TGTGCCACCTCGATGTCTAGCGGGAGTTACGAGCAGTACTTC. Amino acids: CATSMSSGSYEQYF. The entire variable domain, with the rest obtained from reference TRBV2 and TRBJ2-7, is as follows: EPEVTQTPSHQVTQMGQEVILRCVPISNHLYFYWYRQILGQKVEFLVSFYNNEISEKSEIFDDQFSVERPDGSNFTLKIRSTKLEDSAMYFCATSMSSGSYEQYFGPGTRLTVT.

The chain joins TRBV7-8 to TRBJ2-7, with a weak D call TRBD1 (6 bases). The V end was cut by 0 bases, the J end by 5 bases, with 14 bases between. The V gene's germline CDR1 is SGHVS and CDR2 FQNEAQ. The CDR3 consists of 15 residues. The chain's CDR3 is CASSLAMDSLNEQYF. CDR3 DNA sequence: TGTGCCAGCAGCTTAGCTATGGACAGTCTTAACGAGCAGTACTTC. The full variable domain, in which reference TRBV7-8 and TRBJ2-7 provide the parts outside the CDR3, is GAGVSQSPRYKVAKRGQDVALRCDPISGHVSLFWYQQALGQGPEFLTYFQNEAQLDKSGLPSDRFFAERPEGSVSTLKIQRTQQEDSAVYLCASSLAMDSLNEQYFGPGTRLTVT.

This chain uses TRBV11-1 with TRBJ1-3; D gene uncertain. Per the germline V gene, CDR1 is SGHAT and CDR2 is FQDESV (reference sequence). There are 15 residues in the CDR3. The V and J ends lost 1 base and 0 bases respectively, with 7 bases between them. CDR3 bases: TGTGCCAGCAGCTTAGGGAGCACCTCTGGAAACACCATATATTTT. Its protein is CASSLGSTSGNTIYF.

Of note for this clone: The germline gene is not matched at one end of the junction; a read error may be the cause. V and J are TRBV14 and TRBJ1-6; D remains ambiguous. Germline V CDR1 and CDR2: SGHDN, FVKESK. CDR3 length: 14 amino acids. CDR3 loop: CASSQTKYSSPLHF. The CDR3 DNA is TGTGCCAGCAGCCAGACAAAGTATAGTTCACCCCTCCACTTT.

V is TRBV27 and J is TRBJ1-1; 11 nucleotides match TRBD1. The CDR3 loop spans 16 amino acids. The V gene end was trimmed by 2 bases and the J gene end by 8 bases; junction bases not matched to a gene: 10. From germline, CDR1 is MNHEY and CDR2 SMNVEV (reference sequence). DNA for the CDR3: TGTGCCAGCAGTTTAAGTGGTGTGGGACAGGGGGGAGAAGCTTTCTTT. Its translation is CASSLSGVGQGGEAFF.

The chain has TRBV7-3 and TRBJ2-5; TRBD1 aligns across 7 bases. The V and J ends lost 4 bases and 5 bases, in that order; junction bases with no gene match: 4. The germline gives CDR1 SGHTA, CDR2 FQGTGA. This CDR3 is 13 amino acids long. The DNA of the CDR3 is TGTGCCAGCAGCTACAGGGACAGTGAGACCCAGTACTTC. It translates to CASSYRDSETQYF.

The J gene is TRBJ1-1, the V gene TRBV28; D ambiguous. The CDR3 loop spans 13 amino acids. CDR1 and CDR2 (germline): MDHEN, SYDVKM. Deletions cut 8 bases from V and 9 bases from J, with 19 bases between. Here the CDR3 reads CASEIPGVRKAFF. In DNA, the CDR3 is TGTGCCAGCGAGATCCCCGGTGTGCGGAAAGCTTTCTTT.

The V gene is TRBV30, the J gene TRBJ2-3, with 12 nucleotides matching TRBD2. There are 15 residues in the CDR3. Germline loops: CDR1 GTSNPN, CDR2 SVGIG (reference sequence). V lost 3 bases, J lost 4 bases, and 5 bases stayed unmatched. The CDR3 loop reads CAWRPSGRAADTQYF. Here the CDR3 DNA reads TGTGCCTGGAGGCCTAGCGGGAGGGCGGCAGATACGCAGTATTTT.

The chain has TRBV7-3 and TRBJ2-3; 7 bases map to TRBD2. With V trimmed by 3 bases and J by 5 bases, 2 bases remained unmatched. The V gene's germline CDR1 is SGHTA and CDR2 FQGTGA. There are 13 residues in the CDR3. The CDR3 DNA sequence: TGTGCCAGCAGCTTCGGGGAGGGAGATACGCAGTATTTT. Amino acids: CASSFGEGDTQYF.

This chain joins TRBV10-3 and TRBJ1-2; 11 nucleotides line up with TRBD1. The V gene's germline CDR1 is ENHRY and CDR2 SYGVKD. There are 16 residues in the CDR3. The V gene end was trimmed by 3 bases and the J gene end by 7 bases; junction bases not matched to a gene: 10. The CDR3: CAISEDGQGALGGYTF. DNA for the CDR3: TGTGCCATCAGTGAAGACGGACAGGGGGCCCTAGGTGGCTACACCTTC.

The chain employs TRBV29-1 and TRBJ1-2, with a weak D call TRBD1 (6 bases). In germline, CDR1 is SQVTM, CDR2 ANQGSEA. This CDR3 has 12 amino acids. Trimming took off 6 bases at V and 5 bases at J, with 13 bases between the two ends. DNA of the CDR3: TGCAGCGTAGTTGGGACACCTTATGGCTACACCTTC. Amino acid sequence: CSVVGTPYGYTF.

This clone is a singleton in its sample. The V gene is TRBV7-9, the J gene TRBJ1-2, with TRBD1 identical over 9 bases. Germline CDR1 and CDR2: SEHNR and FQNEAQ (reference sequence). Unmatched junction bases numbered 6, after V lost 4 bases and J lost 12 bases. This CDR3 has 12 amino acids. The CDR3 DNA sequence: TGTGCCAGCAGCTCCTGGACAGGGGACGACACCTTC. This codes for CASSSWTGDDTF.

The chain has TRBV18 and TRBJ2-5; TRBD1 is a possible D gene (5 bases). The CDR3 runs 15 residues. V lost 3 bases to trimming and J lost 3 bases, with 14 bases between them. Germline CDR1 and CDR2: KGHSH and LQKENI. The CDR3 coding sequence is TGTGCCAGCTCACCTCCGGCAGGGTGGAAAGAGACCCAGTACTTC. It translates to CASSPPAGWKETQYF.